This TCR beta chain is drawn from a study of T cell changes during pregnancy in multiple sclerosis (dated by TCRdb to the late 2010s). Study-level background: Changes in the T cell repertoire over the course of pregnancy were examined in this study in women with multiple sclerosis.

This clone was recorded once. Its specific antigen is unknown. No clone much larger than this one lies a single base away; base qualities are absent. The library was built by means of the immunoSEQ multiplex PCR assay. TCRdb's version of the immuneACCESS table is confined to in-frame rearrangements and falls short of the full clone set. An unresolved V gene accounts for under half of the shortfall where checked; the remainder is of unknown origin. This sample has 65,000 to 75,000 clones in its table, and approximately 92% of those were observed once. Jointly, the top ten make up 3% of the sample. V has 5 bases trimmed and J has 5 bases trimmed; junction bases matching no gene number 5. CDR1 GTSNPN and CDR2 SVGIG are derived from the germline V gene (reference sequence). The CDR3 has 13 amino acids, counting the end cysteine and phenylalanine. Of all the DNA, just the CDR3 is kept, 39 bases in frame from base 1.

This TCR came from a female donor in good health, enrolled as a control in a pregnancy study. The chain joins TRBV30 to TRBJ1-4; 7 middle bases align to TRBD1. The input for sequencing was CD8+ T cells from peripheral blood mononuclear cells, taken in the third trimester of pregnancy. The CDR3 region: CAWEQGNNEKLFF. Read as DNA, the sequence is TGTGCCTGGGAACAGGGGAACAATGAAAAACTGTTTTTT.